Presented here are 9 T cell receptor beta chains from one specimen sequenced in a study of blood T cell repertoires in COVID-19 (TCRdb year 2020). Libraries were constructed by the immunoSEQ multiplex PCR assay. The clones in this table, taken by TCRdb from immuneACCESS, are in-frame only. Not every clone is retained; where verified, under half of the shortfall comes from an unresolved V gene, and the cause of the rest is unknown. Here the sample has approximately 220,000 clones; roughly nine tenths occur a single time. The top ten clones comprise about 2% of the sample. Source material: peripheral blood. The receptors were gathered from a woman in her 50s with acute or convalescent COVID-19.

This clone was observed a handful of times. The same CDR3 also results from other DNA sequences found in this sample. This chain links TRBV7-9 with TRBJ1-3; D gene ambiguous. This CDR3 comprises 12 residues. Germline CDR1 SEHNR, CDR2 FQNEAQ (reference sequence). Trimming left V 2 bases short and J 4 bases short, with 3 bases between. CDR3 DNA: TGTGCCAGCAGCTTAAGCGGAAACACCATATATTTT. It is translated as CASSLSGNTIYF.

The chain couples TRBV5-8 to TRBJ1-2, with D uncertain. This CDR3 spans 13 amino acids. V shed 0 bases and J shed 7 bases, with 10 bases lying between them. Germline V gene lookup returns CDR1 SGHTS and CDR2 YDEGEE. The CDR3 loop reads CASSLVLAGGYTF. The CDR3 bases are TGTGCCAGCAGCTTGGTCTTGGCGGGTGGCTACACCTTC.

The CDR3 loop is CASSVLQGPNQPQHF. The DNA for the CDR3 is TGTGCCAGTAGTGTCCTACAGGGCCCCAATCAGCCCCAGCATTTT. The chain joins TRBV19 to TRBJ1-5; D perhaps matches TRBD1 (6 bases). CDR1 LNHDA and CDR2 SQIVND come from the germline V gene (reference sequence). V was trimmed by 5 bases and J by 3 bases, leaving 14 bases between them. The CDR3 contains 15 residues.

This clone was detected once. The CDR3 sequence is CASSPSGVTDTQYF. The DNA of the CDR3 is TGTGCCAGCAGTCCTAGCGGAGTCACAGATACGCAGTATTTT. The chain recombines TRBV7-9 with TRBJ2-3; TRBD2 agrees at 7 bases. The CDR3 loop spans 14 amino acids. V gave up 6 bases and J gave up 2 bases; unmatched junction bases: 5. CDR1 is SEHNR, CDR2 FQNEAQ, per germline (reference sequence). The whole variable domain, remainder taken from reference TRBV7-9 and TRBJ2-3, is DTGVSQNPRHKITKRGQNVTFRCDPISEHNRLYWYRQTLGQGPEFLTYFQNEAQLEKSRLLSDRFSAERPKGSFSTLEIQRTEQGDSAMYLCASSPSGVTDTQYFGPGTRLTVL.

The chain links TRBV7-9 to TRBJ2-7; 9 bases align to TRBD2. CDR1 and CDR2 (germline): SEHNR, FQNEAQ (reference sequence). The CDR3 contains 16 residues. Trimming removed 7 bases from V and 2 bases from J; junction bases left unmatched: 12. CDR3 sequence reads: CASTLGPKREAYEQYF. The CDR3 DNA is TGTGCCAGCACTTTGGGCCCTAAGCGGGAGGCCTACGAGCAGTACTTC.

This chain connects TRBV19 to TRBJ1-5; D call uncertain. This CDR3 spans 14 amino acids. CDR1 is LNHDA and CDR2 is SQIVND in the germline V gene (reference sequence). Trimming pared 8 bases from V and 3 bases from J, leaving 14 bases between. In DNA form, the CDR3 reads TGTGCCAGTTGGTCGCAGGTGGTCAATCAGCCCCAGCATTTT. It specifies CASWSQVVNQPQHF. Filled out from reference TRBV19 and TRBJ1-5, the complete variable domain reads DGGITQSPKYLFRKEGQNVTLSCEQNLNHDAMYWYRQDPGQGLRLIYYSQIVNDFQKGDIAEGYSVSREKKESFPLTVTSAQKNPTAFYLCASWSQVVNQPQHFGDGTRLSIL.

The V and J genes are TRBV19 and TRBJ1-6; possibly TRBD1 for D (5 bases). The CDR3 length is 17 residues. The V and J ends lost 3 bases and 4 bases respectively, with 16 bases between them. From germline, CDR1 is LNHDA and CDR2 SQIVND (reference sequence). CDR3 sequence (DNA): TGTGCCAGTAGTATTGGTCCGGCGGGACGGTATAATTCACCCCTCCACTTT. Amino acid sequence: CASSIGPAGRYNSPLHF.

CDR3 protein: CASSPTGFLEKLFF. CDR3 coding DNA: TGCGCCAGCAGCCCGACAGGGTTCCTGGAAAAACTGTTTTTT. The V and J genes are TRBV4-1 and TRBJ1-4; 7 positions match TRBD1. The germline CDR1 and CDR2 sequences are MGHRA and YSYEKL. The length of the CDR3 is 14 residues. V shed 4 bases and J 8 bases; nucleotides not matched to a gene: 7.

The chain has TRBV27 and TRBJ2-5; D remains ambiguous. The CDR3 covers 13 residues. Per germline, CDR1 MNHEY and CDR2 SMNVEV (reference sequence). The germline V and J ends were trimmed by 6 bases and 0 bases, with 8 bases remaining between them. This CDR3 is CASRMLYQETQYF. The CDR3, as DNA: TGTGCCAGCAGGATGCTATACCAAGAGACCCAGTACTTC.